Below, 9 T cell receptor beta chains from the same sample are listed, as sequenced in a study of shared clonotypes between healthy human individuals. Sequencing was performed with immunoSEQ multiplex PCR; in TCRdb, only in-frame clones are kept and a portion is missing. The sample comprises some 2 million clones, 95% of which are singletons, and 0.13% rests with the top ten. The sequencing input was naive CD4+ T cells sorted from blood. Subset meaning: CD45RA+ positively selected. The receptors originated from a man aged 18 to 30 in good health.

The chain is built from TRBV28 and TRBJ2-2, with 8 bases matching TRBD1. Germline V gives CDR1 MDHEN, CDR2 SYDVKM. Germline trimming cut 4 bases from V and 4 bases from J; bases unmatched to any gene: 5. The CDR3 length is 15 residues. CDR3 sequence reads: CASSSTGAGTGELFF. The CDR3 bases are TGTGCCAGCAGTTCGACAGGGGCGGGCACCGGGGAGCTGTTTTTT. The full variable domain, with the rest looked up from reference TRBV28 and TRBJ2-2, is DVKVTQSSRYLVKRTGEKVFLECVQDMDHENMFWYRQDPGLGLRLIYFSYDVKMKEKGDIPEGYSVSREKKERFSLILESASTNQTSMYLCASSSTGAGTGELFFGEGSRLTVL.

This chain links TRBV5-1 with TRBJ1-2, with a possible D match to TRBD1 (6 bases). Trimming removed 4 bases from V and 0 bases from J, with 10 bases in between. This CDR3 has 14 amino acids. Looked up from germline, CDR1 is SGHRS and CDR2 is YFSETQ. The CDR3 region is CASSAGQSNYGYTF. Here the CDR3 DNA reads TGCGCCAGCAGCGCTGGACAGTCTAACTATGGCTACACCTTC.

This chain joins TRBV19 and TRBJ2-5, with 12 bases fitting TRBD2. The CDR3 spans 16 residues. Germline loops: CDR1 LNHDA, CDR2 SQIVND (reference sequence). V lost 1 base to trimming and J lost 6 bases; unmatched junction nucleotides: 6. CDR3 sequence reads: CASSIGLAGGSKTQYF. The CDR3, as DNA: TGTGCCAGTAGTATAGGTCTAGCGGGGGGGTCGAAGACCCAGTACTTC.

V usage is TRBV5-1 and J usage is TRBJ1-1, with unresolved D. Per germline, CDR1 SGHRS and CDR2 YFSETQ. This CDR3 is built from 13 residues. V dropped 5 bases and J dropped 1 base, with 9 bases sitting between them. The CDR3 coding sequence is TGCGCCAGCAGGAAGGGAGGGAACACTGAAGCTTTCTTT. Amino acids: CASRKGGNTEAFF.

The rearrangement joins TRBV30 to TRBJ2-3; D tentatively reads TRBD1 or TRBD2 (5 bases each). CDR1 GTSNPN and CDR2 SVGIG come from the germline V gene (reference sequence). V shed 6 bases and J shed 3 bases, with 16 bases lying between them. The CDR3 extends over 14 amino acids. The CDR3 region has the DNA TGTGCCTGCCAAGGGACCGCCACTACAGATACGCAGTATTTT. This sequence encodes CACQGTATTDTQYF.

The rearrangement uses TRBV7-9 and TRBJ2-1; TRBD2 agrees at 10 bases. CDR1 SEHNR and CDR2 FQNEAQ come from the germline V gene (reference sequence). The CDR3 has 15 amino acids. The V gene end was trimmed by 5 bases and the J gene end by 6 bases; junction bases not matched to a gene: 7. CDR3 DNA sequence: TGTGCCAGCAGCGTTACTAGCGGGGCCGCCAATGAGCAGTTCTTC. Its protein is CASSVTSGAANEQFF.

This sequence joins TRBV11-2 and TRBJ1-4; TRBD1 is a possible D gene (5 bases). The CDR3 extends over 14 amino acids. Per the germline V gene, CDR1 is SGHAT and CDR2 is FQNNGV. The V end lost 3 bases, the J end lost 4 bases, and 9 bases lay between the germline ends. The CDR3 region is CASSFGGVNEKLFF. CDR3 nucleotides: TGTGCCAGCAGCTTCGGGGGGGTTAATGAAAAACTGTTTTTT. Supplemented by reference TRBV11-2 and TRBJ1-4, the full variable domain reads EAGVAQSPRYKIIEKRQSVAFWCNPISGHATLYWYQQILGQGPKLLIQFQNNGVVDDSQLPKDRFSAERLKGVDSTLKIQPAKLEDSAVYLCASSFGGVNEKLFFGSGTQLSVL.

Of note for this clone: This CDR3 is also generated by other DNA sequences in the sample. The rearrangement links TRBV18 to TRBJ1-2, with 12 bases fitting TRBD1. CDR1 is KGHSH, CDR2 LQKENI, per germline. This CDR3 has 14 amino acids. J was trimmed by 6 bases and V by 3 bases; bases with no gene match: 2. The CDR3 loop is CASSPGTGGNGYTF. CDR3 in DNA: TGTGCCAGCTCACCGGGGACAGGGGGCAATGGCTACACCTTC. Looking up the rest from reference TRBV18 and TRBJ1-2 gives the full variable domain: NAGVMQNPRHLVRRRGQEARLRCSPMKGHSHVYWYRQLPEEGLKFMVYLQKENIIDESGMPKERFSAEFPKEGPSILRIQQVVRGDSAAYFCASSPGTGGNGYTFGSGTRLTVV.

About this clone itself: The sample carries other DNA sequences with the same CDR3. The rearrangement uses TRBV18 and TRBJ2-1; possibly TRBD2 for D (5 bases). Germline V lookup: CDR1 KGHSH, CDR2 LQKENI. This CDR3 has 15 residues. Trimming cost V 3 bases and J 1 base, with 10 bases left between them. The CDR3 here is CASSPGTGSYNEQFF. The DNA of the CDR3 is TGTGCCAGCTCACCTGGTACGGGGTCCTACAATGAGCAGTTCTTC.